The rows below give T cell receptor beta chains drawn from one sample of a study of identical twins. TCRdb independently ran MiXCR on the 5' RACE reads; one entry per CDR3 protein. Seen here are fewer than 900,000 distinct CDR3 sequences, about 18% observed once, and the top ten hold 13%. These data were likewise used in another study, on T cells expressing NK-cell markers.

The sample taken for sequencing was PBMCs. Receptors were obtained from a woman under 30 in good health. Both conserved end residues are part of each CDR3. Each record gives: clone size, V gene, J gene, D gene, CDR3 DNA, CDR3 protein. D genes are given only for firm matches. Not all rows give a size; the values are once, few, many and, for expanded clones, a class.

>few|TRBV20-1|TRBJ2-7|TRBD1
TGCAGTGCTACACTCCGGGACAGGGAGAGCTACGAGCAGTACTTC
CSATLRDRESYEQYF
>few|TRBV12-3/TRBV12-4|TRBJ1-6|NA
TGTGCCAGCAGTTTAGCTTCGGGTCCACCCCTCCACTTT
CASSLASGPPLHF
>many|TRBV20-1|TRBJ2-7|TRBD1
TGCAGTGCTACAAGCGACAGGGCTGACGAGCAGTACTTC
CSATSDRADEQYF
>NA|TRBV10-3|TRBJ2-1|NA
TGTGCCATCAGACCCGGGGACAACAATGAGCAGTTCTTC
CAIRPGDNNEQFF
>few|TRBV6-5|TRBJ1-2|TRBD1
TGTGCCAGCAGTTACTCGGGGACAGTGAAATATGGCTACACCTTC
CASSYSGTVKYGYTF
>few|TRBV29-1|TRBJ1-2|NA
TGCAGCGTTGATTATGGGAATGGCTACACCTTC
CSVDYGNGYTF
>NA|TRBV19|TRBJ1-1|NA
TGTGCCAGTAGTATGTTCAGAAATGAAGCTTTCTTT
CASSMFRNEAFF
>NA|TRBV27|TRBJ2-7|NA
TGTGCCAGCAGTCTTACGACAGCTTACGAGCAGTACTTC
CASSLTTAYEQYF
>few|TRBV4-2|TRBJ2-7|NA
TGTGCCAGCAGCTGGGCGCAGGGCTACGAGCAGTACTTC
CASSWAQGYEQYF
>few|TRBV12-3/TRBV12-4|TRBJ2-7|NA
TGTGCCAGCAGTTTAACGGTAGTCGAGCAGTACTTC
CASSLTVVEQYF
>few|TRBV27|TRBJ2-1|TRBD1
TGTGCCAGCAGCATAGGGACAGGGGGTGAGCAGTTCTTC
CASSIGTGGEQFF
>NA|TRBV29-1|TRBJ2-5|NA
TGCAGCGCCTTTGTTGGGGAGAAAGAGACCCAGTACTTC
CSAFVGEKETQYF
>NA|TRBV20-1|TRBJ2-1|TRBD2
TGCAGTGCTAGGCGAGCGGGGCGATCCTACAATGAGCAGTTCTTC
CSARRAGRSYNEQFF
>NA|TRBV18|TRBJ1-2|NA
TGTGCCAGTCACAGCGATAGGCACGGTGGCTACACCTTC
CASHSDRHGGYTF
>NA|TRBV13|TRBJ1-2|NA
TGTGCCAGCAGCCAGGGGACGGTGCTTTATGGCTACACCTTC
CASSQGTVLYGYTF
>NA|TRBV12-3/TRBV12-4|TRBJ2-1|TRBD2
TGTGCCAGCCAGCCTAGCGGGAGGGCCCATGAGCAGTTCTTC
CASQPSGRAHEQFF
>few|TRBV11-2|TRBJ2-5|NA
TGTGCCAGCAGCAGCGACGGGACCCAGTACTTC
CASSSDGTQYF
>NA|TRBV10-3|TRBJ2-1|TRBD1
TGTGCCACCACCGGGACAGGGTACAATGAGCAGTTCTTC
CATTGTGYNEQFF
>few|TRBV12-3/TRBV12-4|TRBJ2-1|NA
TGTGCCAGCAGTTTGACGCAATATGAGCAGTTCTTC
CASSLTQYEQFF
>NA|TRBV19|TRBJ1-2|NA
TGTGCCAGTAGTATGCTCGAGAAGATCTATGGCTACACCTTC
CASSMLEKIYGYTF
>few|TRBV10-3|TRBJ1-1|TRBD1
TGTGCCGTTGGGACAGGGGGGACTGAAGCTTTCTTT
CAVGTGGTEAFF
>once|TRBV10-3|TRBJ2-5|NA
TGTGCCGTACGGGGGAGTATCCAAGAGACCCAGTACTTC
CAVRGSIQETQYF
>many|TRBV12-3/TRBV12-4|TRBJ2-7|NA
TGTGCCAGCAGTTTTGGGGCATCATTCGGCTACGAGCAGTACTTC
CASSFGASFGYEQYF
>NA|TRBV19|TRBJ2-7|NA
TGTGCCAGTGGCAAAGGTGACTCTATAGGGGTCTACGAGCAGTACTTC
CASGKGDSIGVYEQYF
>few|TRBV2|TRBJ2-1|TRBD2
TGTGCCAGCATTCCCCGTCTACCAGCGGGGCGGAATGAGCAGTTCTTC
CASIPRLPAGRNEQFF
>many|TRBV12-3/TRBV12-4|TRBJ2-7|NA
TGTGCCAGCAGTCCGCGGGACAGATACTACGAGCAGTACTTC
CASSPRDRYYEQYF
>few|TRBV29-1|TRBJ1-2|NA
TGCAGCGTTCCCTTCCCGGGCCGCCAATCTTCTAACTATGGCTACACCTTC
CSVPFPGRQSSNYGYTF
>few|TRBV6-1|TRBJ2-2|TRBD2
TGTGCCAGCGGGTCTCGGGGGGAGGGCCCTCTTGCGAACACCGGGGAGCTGTTTTTT
CASGSRGEGPLANTGELFF
>NA|TRBV29-1|TRBJ1-1|NA
TGCAGCGTTAGAAACAAACTTACGAACACTGAAGCTTTCTTT
CSVRNKLTNTEAFF
>NA|TRBV5-1|TRBJ2-1|NA
TGCGCCAGCACCTTTGGGATCTCTCGCGGGGCGGAGCAGTTCTTC
CASTFGISRGAEQFF
>few|TRBV10-3|TRBJ2-3|TRBD2
TGTGCCATCAGTTCATCTAGCGGGGGGCCACCCTATTTT
CAISSSSGGPPYF
>many|TRBV6-5|TRBJ1-2|TRBD1
TGTGCCAGCAGTTATAGGGGACAGGGGATAAGCTATGGCTACACCTTC
CASSYRGQGISYGYTF
>NA|TRBV12-3/TRBV12-4|TRBJ2-5|TRBD2
TGTGCCAGCAGTTCTAGCGGGGATATCCAAGAGACCCAGTACTTC
CASSSSGDIQETQYF
>NA|TRBV7-7|TRBJ2-3|TRBD2
TGTGCTAGCAGCTTAGGTGCTAGCGGGGTTATTCCTAGCACAGATACGCAGTATTTT
CASSLGASGVIPSTDTQYF
>few|TRBV6-5|TRBJ2-2|NA
TGTGCCAGCAGTTATACACCCGGGGAGCTGTTTTTT
CASSYTPGELFF
>NA|TRBV5-1|TRBJ2-7|NA
TGCGCCAGCAGCTTGATTGCTAGGGGAAACGAGCAGTACTTC
CASSLIARGNEQYF
>NA|TRBV6-1|TRBJ2-3|NA
TGTGCCAGCAGGGGGGATCAGAGAGGCTACACAGATACGCAGTATTTT
CASRGDQRGYTDTQYF
>many|TRBV4-3|TRBJ1-1|NA
TGCGCCAGCAGCCAGGGGATTATGAACACTGAAGCTTTCTTT
CASSQGIMNTEAFF
>NA|TRBV19|TRBJ2-5|TRBD2
TGTGCCAGTAGGACCGGACTAGCGGGCCAAGAGACCCAGTACTTC
CASRTGLAGQETQYF
>NA|TRBV19|TRBJ1-5|NA
TGTGCCAGTAGCCCAACCAGGGGCCAGCCCCAGCATTTT
CASSPTRGQPQHF
>NA|TRBV20-1|TRBJ1-2|NA
TGCAGTGCTACGCAGGGACGTCGAGGTGGCTACACCTTC
CSATQGRRGGYTF
>few|TRBV15|TRBJ2-1|NA
TGTGCCACCAGCAGAGACGGAGGGGCAGGGAACGATGAGCAGTTCTTC
CATSRDGGAGNDEQFF
>NA|TRBV7-2|TRBJ2-6|NA
TGTGCCAGCAGCCCCGGGACGGCCAACGTCCTGACTTTC
CASSPGTANVLTF
>NA|TRBV20-1|TRBJ2-2|NA
TGCAGTGCGCTACGGGGGACGTCCACCGGGGAGCTGTTTTTT
CSALRGTSTGELFF
>few|TRBV5-5|TRBJ2-1|TRBD2
TGTGCCAGCAGTCCAAGCGGGAGGGCCATCCCTGAGCAGTTCTTC
CASSPSGRAIPEQFF
>NA|TRBV10-3|TRBJ2-3|TRBD2
TGTGCCATCAGTGAGTCCGCGGGGGGCACAGATACGCAGTATTTT
CAISESAGGTDTQYF
>NA|TRBV5-1|TRBJ1-2|NA
TGCGCCAGCAGCCCCGTATTGTTGGCTAACTATGGCTACACCTTC
CASSPVLLANYGYTF
>few|TRBV12-3/TRBV12-4|TRBJ2-1|TRBD2
TGTGCCAGCAGCCCCACGGGGGGGCGTAAGTTCTTC
CASSPTGGRKFF
>few|TRBV7-2|TRBJ2-5|NA
TGTGCCACCTTGCCATTTGGGGAGATGTCAATAGAGACCCAGTACTTC
CATLPFGEMSIETQYF
>few|TRBV30|TRBJ1-4|NA
TGTGCCTGGGCCAGTCTTAATGAAAAACTGTTTTTT
CAWASLNEKLFF
>NA|TRBV2|TRBJ1-1|NA
TGTGCCAGCAGGGAAACTGAAGCTTTCTTT
CASRETEAFF
>many|TRBV20-1|TRBJ2-1|NA
TGCAGTGCTAGTCGCCTAATTCAAGGGTACAATGAGCAGTTCTTC
CSASRLIQGYNEQFF
>NA|TRBV21-1|TRBJ1-6|NA
TGTGCCAGCAGCAAAGGGCAGTCGGAGGGTTGTTCACCCCTCCACTTT
CASSKGQSEGCSPLHF